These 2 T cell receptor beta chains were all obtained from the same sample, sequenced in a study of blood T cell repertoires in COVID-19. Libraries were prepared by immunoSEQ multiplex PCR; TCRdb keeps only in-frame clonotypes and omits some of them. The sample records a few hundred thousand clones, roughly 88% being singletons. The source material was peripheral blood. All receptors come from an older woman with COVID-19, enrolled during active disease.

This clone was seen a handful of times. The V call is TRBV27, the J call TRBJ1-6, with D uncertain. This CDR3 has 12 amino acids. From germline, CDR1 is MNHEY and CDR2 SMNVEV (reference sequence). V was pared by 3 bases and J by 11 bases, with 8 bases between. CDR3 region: CASSFLGAPLHF. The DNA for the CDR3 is TGTGCCAGCAGTTTCCTGGGAGCACCCCTCCACTTT.

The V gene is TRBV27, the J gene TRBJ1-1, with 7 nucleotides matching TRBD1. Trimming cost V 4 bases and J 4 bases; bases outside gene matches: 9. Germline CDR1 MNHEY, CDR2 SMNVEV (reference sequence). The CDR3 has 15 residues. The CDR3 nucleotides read TGTGCCAGCAGTTCCCAAACCCCAGGGGGCACTGAAGCTTTCTTT. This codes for CASSSQTPGGTEAFF.